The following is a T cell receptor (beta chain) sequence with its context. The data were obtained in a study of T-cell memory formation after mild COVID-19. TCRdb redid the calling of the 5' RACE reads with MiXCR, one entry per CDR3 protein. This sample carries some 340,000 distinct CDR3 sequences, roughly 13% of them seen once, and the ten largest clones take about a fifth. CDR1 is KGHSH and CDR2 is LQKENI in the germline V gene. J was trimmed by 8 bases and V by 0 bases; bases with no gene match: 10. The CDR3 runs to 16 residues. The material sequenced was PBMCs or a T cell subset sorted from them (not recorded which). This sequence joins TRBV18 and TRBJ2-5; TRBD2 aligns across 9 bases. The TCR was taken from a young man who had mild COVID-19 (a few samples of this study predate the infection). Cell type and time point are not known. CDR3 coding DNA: TGTGCCAGCTCACCACCTCTTAGCGGGGGCCCCCCCACCCAGTACTTC. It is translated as CASSPPLSGGPPTQYF.